This TCR beta chain is drawn from a study of cytomegalovirus exposure and HLA in healthy donors. Points from the study as a whole: Among TCR beta chains of equal frequency, HLA-associated ones were more clonally expanded in a later analysis. Investigators reported approximately 170 TCR beta chains as tied to cytomegalovirus.

Germline V gene data show CDR1 as SGHRS and CDR2 as YFSETQ. The trim removed 4 bases at V and 6 bases at J, leaving 2 bases unmatched. The CDR3 loop spans 14 amino acids. Comments on this clone: Its antigen remains unidentified.

The primer mix had 60 Vbeta and 13 Jbeta primers. Here immunoSEQ multiplex PCR was the method, and the copy in TCRdb shows in-frame clones only, minus some. The sample carries just over 200,000 clones, under 70% recorded once. The chain couples TRBV5-1 to TRBJ2-3, with TRBD2 matching 13 bases. Sequencing input: PBMCs. The sequence was collected from a man aged 35-49 years in good health and CMV-seropositive. The CDR3 DNA is TGCGCCAGCAGCACGACTAGCGGGGGGGATACGCAGTATTTT. This sequence encodes CASSTTSGGDTQYF.